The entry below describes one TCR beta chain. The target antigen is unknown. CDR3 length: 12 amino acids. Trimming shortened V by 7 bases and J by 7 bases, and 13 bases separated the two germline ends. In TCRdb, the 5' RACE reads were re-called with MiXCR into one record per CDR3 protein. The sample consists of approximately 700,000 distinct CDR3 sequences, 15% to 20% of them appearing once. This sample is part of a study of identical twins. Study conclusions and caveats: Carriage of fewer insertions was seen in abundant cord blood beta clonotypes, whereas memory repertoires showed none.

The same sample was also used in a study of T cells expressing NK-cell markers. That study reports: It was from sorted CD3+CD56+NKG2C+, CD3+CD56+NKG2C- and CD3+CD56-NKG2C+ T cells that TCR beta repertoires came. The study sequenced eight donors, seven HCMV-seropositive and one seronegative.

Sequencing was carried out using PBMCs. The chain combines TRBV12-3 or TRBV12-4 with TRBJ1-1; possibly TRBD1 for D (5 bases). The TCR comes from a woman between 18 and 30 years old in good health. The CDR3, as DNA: TGTGCCAGCATAGTTGGGACGGGTGAAGCTTTCTTT. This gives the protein CASIVGTGEAFF.